These T cell receptor beta chains were read from a single sample in a study of breast tumors, draining lymph nodes, adjacent tissues. TCRdb passed the multiplex PCR reads through MiXCR, listing each CDR3 protein once. The sample contains more than 50,000 distinct CDR3 sequences, 35% to 50% of which appear only once. The material sequenced was breast tumor tissue. All receptors derive from a female donor with breast cancer. Some clones in this sample may be carry-over from other donors' samples. Each CDR3 is given with its conserved first and last residue. D genes are given only for firm matches. The listing skips clone size in some rows; elsewhere it reads once, few, many or a size class.

DNA: TGTGCCAGCAGCTTAGAAAGACAAAATGAAAAACTGTTTTTT
CDR3: CASSLERQNEKLFF
V: TRBV7-8
D: .
size: many
J: TRBJ1-4

DNA: TGTGCCATCAGTGGACACTTGGGAGGCGCAAACACCATATATTTT
CDR3: CAISGHLGGANTIYF
V: TRBV10-3
D: .
size: once
J: TRBJ1-3

DNA: TGTGCCAGCAGCTTAACAGGGTTGATCACAGATACGCAGTATTTT
CDR3: CASSLTGLITDTQYF
V: TRBV7-3
D: .
size: many
J: TRBJ2-3

DNA: TGTGCCACCAGCAGAGTTAACCAGCTCCCACACAATGAGCAGTTCTTC
CDR3: CATSRVNQLPHNEQFF
V: TRBV15
D: .
size: .
J: TRBJ2-1

DNA: TGTGCCAGCAGTGCCAGTCCGAACACTGAAGCTTTCTTT
CDR3: CASSASPNTEAFF
V: TRBV2
D: .
size: .
J: TRBJ1-1

DNA: TGTGCCAGCAGTCACTCGGGGGGGGGAGATGAAAAACTGTTTTTT
CDR3: CASSHSGGGDEKLFF
V: TRBV6-6
D: .
size: few
J: TRBJ1-4

DNA: TGTGCCAGCAGCTCGAGGGGTCTGGAGCCCCAGCATTTT
CDR3: CASSSRGLEPQHF
V: TRBV7-2
D: .
size: many
J: TRBJ1-5

DNA: TGTGCCACCAGTGAGCCCGGCGCGGGAGAAGCGGATACGCAGTATTTT
CDR3: CATSEPGAGEADTQYF
V: TRBV24-1
D: TRBD2
size: medium-sized
J: TRBJ2-3

DNA: TGTGCCAGCAGCCCGGGACAGGCGCCCTACGAGCAGTACTTC
CDR3: CASSPGQAPYEQYF
V: TRBV5-8
D: TRBD1
size: medium-sized
J: TRBJ2-7

DNA: TGTGCCAGCACCTTCCGGGACGGGTCCATCCTGGGTACCCAGTACTTC
CDR3: CASTFRDGSILGTQYF
V: TRBV12-3/TRBV12-4
D: .
size: .
J: TRBJ2-5

DNA: TGTGCCAGCGCGCGAACAGGGTACGTGACCTATGGCTACACCTTC
CDR3: CASARTGYVTYGYTF
V: TRBV5-5
D: .
size: many
J: TRBJ1-2

DNA: TGTGCCAGCAGCTTAAGCGGCTCTGGCTACACCTTC
CDR3: CASSLSGSGYTF
V: TRBV7-7
D: .
size: .
J: TRBJ1-2

DNA: TGTGCCAGCACTAGGCGGGAGAGTGGAAACACCATATATTTT
CDR3: CASTRRESGNTIYF
V: TRBV12-3/TRBV12-4
D: .
size: .
J: TRBJ1-3

DNA: TGCGCCAGCAGCCAGGGGCCCGGGAAGACGGCTAATGAAAAACTGTTTTTT
CDR3: CASSQGPGKTANEKLFF
V: TRBV4-3
D: .
size: .
J: TRBJ1-4

DNA: TGTGCCAGCAGCGTAGACCCGACAGGTCGGCAGTACTTC
CDR3: CASSVDPTGRQYF
V: TRBV9
D: .
size: .
J: TRBJ2-7

DNA: TGTGCCACCAGCAGAGAACCGAACACTGAAGCTTTCTTT
CDR3: CATSREPNTEAFF
V: TRBV15
D: .
size: .
J: TRBJ1-1

DNA: TGCGCCAGCAGCCGACAAGGAACAGGACGAGGTGAAGCTTTCTTT
CDR3: CASSRQGTGRGEAFF
V: TRBV4-1
D: .
size: .
J: TRBJ1-1

DNA: TGCAGTTCTAGTCCGAGGGGGAGGAGCTCGCCGACCCAGTACTTC
CDR3: CSSSPRGRSSPTQYF
V: TRBV20-1
D: .
size: .
J: TRBJ2-5

DNA: TGTGCCAGCAGCTTAGCGGTAGGAGGGGGTCATTGGGAGCCCCAGTACTTC
CDR3: CASSLAVGGGHWEPQYF
V: TRBV7-2
D: .
size: .
J: TRBJ2-5

DNA: TGTGCCAGCAGTGAAGCGCTTCCCGGGGGGAATAGTAATCAGCCCCAGCATTTT
CDR3: CASSEALPGGNSNQPQHF
V: TRBV2
D: .
size: .
J: TRBJ1-5

DNA: TGCAGCGTTGAAGGCTTGGCGGCGAACTATGGCTACACCTTC
CDR3: CSVEGLAANYGYTF
V: TRBV29-1
D: .
size: once
J: TRBJ1-2

DNA: TGCAGTGCTAGACGGACAGGCCTACGCGGGGAGCTGTTTTTT
CDR3: CSARRTGLRGELFF
V: TRBV20-1
D: TRBD1
size: many
J: TRBJ2-2

DNA: TGTGCCAGCAGTCAAACTAGCGGGAGCGGGACCGGGGAGCTGTTTTTT
CDR3: CASSQTSGSGTGELFF
V: TRBV7-3
D: TRBD2
size: .
J: TRBJ2-2

DNA: TGTGCCAGCAGCCGCGACCGTTGGCGTGAGCAGTATTTT
CDR3: CASSRDRWREQYF
V: TRBV7-2
D: .
size: .
J: TRBJ2-3

DNA: TGTGCCAGCAGCTTAATGGGACAGGGGGTCAAAAAACTGTTTTTT
CDR3: CASSLMGQGVKKLFF
V: TRBV7-3
D: TRBD1
size: .
J: TRBJ1-4

DNA: TGTGCCATCGGCGGGACAGGGTCCCAGCCCCAGCATTTT
CDR3: CAIGGTGSQPQHF
V: TRBV10-3
D: TRBD1
size: .
J: TRBJ1-5

DNA: TGTGCCACCAGTGACCGTAGCGGTTCGGTCACAGATACGCAGTATTTT
CDR3: CATSDRSGSVTDTQYF
V: TRBV24-1
D: .
size: many
J: TRBJ2-3

DNA: TGTGCCAGCAGTCCAACAGCGGGCCCAGCGACCCAGTACTTC
CDR3: CASSPTAGPATQYF
V: TRBV6-5
D: .
size: many
J: TRBJ2-5

DNA: TGTGCCAGCAGTGATGACAGGGGAAGATCACCCCTCCACTTT
CDR3: CASSDDRGRSPLHF
V: TRBV25-1
D: TRBD1
size: .
J: TRBJ1-6

DNA: TGTGCCAGCAGCTTAGCTCAAACAGGGTGGGAGACCCAGTACTTC
CDR3: CASSLAQTGWETQYF
V: TRBV7-8
D: .
size: .
J: TRBJ2-5

DNA: TGTGCCAGCAGCTTAGACGGGGGCGCCTTCAATGAGCAGTTCTTC
CDR3: CASSLDGGAFNEQFF
V: TRBV7-7
D: .
size: many
J: TRBJ2-1

DNA: TGCGCCAGCAGCCCCGACAGGTCTACATCTGGAAACACCATATATTTT
CDR3: CASSPDRSTSGNTIYF
V: TRBV4-3
D: .
size: many
J: TRBJ1-3

DNA: TGTGCCAGCGCGACAGGAACAGGGGACCCTTACAATGAGCAGTTCTTC
CDR3: CASATGTGDPYNEQFF
V: TRBV6-1
D: TRBD1
size: many
J: TRBJ2-1

DNA: TGTGCCAGCAGCCGTATTGCAACTAATGAAAAACTGTTTTTT
CDR3: CASSRIATNEKLFF
V: TRBV3-1
D: .
size: .
J: TRBJ1-4

DNA: TGTGCCAGCAGTTACGGCGGCGGGAGGGCCGATGAGCAGTTCTTC
CDR3: CASSYGGGRADEQFF
V: TRBV6-2/TRBV6-3
D: TRBD2
size: many
J: TRBJ2-1

DNA: .
CDR3: CASSFYICSATTSGSLQDTQYF
V: TRBV4-1
D: .
size: .
J: TRBJ2-3

DNA: TGTGCCAGCAGCCCACTCTGGTCCAGCAGCCAAGTAAGCGGGAGAGATCAGTTCTTC
CDR3: CASSPLWSSSQVSGRDQFF
V: TRBV4-2
D: TRBD2
size: .
J: TRBJ2-1

DNA: TGCGCCAGCAGCCAGTGGGAGGGTAGGGTTGGCTACACCTTC
CDR3: CASSQWEGRVGYTF
V: TRBV4-3
D: .
size: .
J: TRBJ1-2

DNA: TGTGCCAGCAGCTTAGGGGGACAGTCCCTGAATGAGCAGTTCTTC
CDR3: CASSLGGQSLNEQFF
V: TRBV7-9
D: TRBD1
size: .
J: TRBJ2-1

DNA: TGTGCCAGTAGTAATCAGGGGGTGGCGGATGAGCAGTTCTTC
CDR3: CASSNQGVADEQFF
V: TRBV19
D: TRBD1
size: many
J: TRBJ2-1

DNA: TGTGCCAGCAGCCCGGCGCTACTAGCGGAGAACATTCAGTACTTC
CDR3: CASSPALLAENIQYF
V: TRBV11-2
D: TRBD2
size: many
J: TRBJ2-4

DNA: TGTGCCAGCAGGTGGGAGGGTGAGACCGGGGAGCTGTTTTTT
CDR3: CASRWEGETGELFF
V: TRBV11-2
D: TRBD2
size: .
J: TRBJ2-2

DNA: TGCAGTGCTGGACCCTGGGATGAGCAGTTCTTC
CDR3: CSAGPWDEQFF
V: TRBV20-1
D: .
size: many
J: TRBJ2-1

DNA: TGCGGGCTCGAGCCCCGATCTAATGAGCCGTTCTTC
CDR3: CGLEPRSNEPFF
V: TRBV20-1
D: .
size: .
J: TRBJ2-1

DNA: TGTGCCACCAGCACTAGCGGGAAAGAGACCCAGTACTTC
CDR3: CATSTSGKETQYF
V: TRBV24-1
D: TRBD2
size: .
J: TRBJ2-5

DNA: TGTGCCAGCAGTTCGCCGACAGAGAGCTCCTACGAGCAGTACTTC
CDR3: CASSSPTESSYEQYF
V: TRBV28
D: .
size: many
J: TRBJ2-7

DNA: TGTGCCACCAGCAGACGAGCGGGGAGATCCTACAATGAGCAGTTCTTC
CDR3: CATSRRAGRSYNEQFF
V: TRBV15
D: TRBD2
size: many
J: TRBJ2-1

DNA: TGTGCCAGCAGCTTAACCGCCGGGGACTCTGGGGCCAACGTCCTGACTTTC
CDR3: CASSLTAGDSGANVLTF
V: TRBV7-2
D: .
size: many
J: TRBJ2-6

DNA: TGTGCCAGCAGCGCTAGGACAGGGAAAGGGGATACGCAGTATTTT
CDR3: CASSARTGKGDTQYF
V: TRBV9
D: TRBD1
size: many
J: TRBJ2-3

DNA: TGTGCCAGTAGTATGGGATTGCGGGAGGGTACAGATACGCAGTATTTT
CDR3: CASSMGLREGTDTQYF
V: TRBV19
D: TRBD2
size: many
J: TRBJ2-3

DNA: TGTGCCAGCAGCTTCGAGAGGGCGGCCGGGGGCGATGAGCAGTTCTTC
CDR3: CASSFERAAGGDEQFF
V: TRBV7-2
D: .
size: many
J: TRBJ2-1

DNA: TGTGCCAGCTTGGGACTAGCGGGAGTCTCCTACGAGCAGTACTTC
CDR3: CASLGLAGVSYEQYF
V: TRBV2
D: TRBD2
size: .
J: TRBJ2-7

DNA: TGTGCCAGCAGCTTAGCGGGACCTTCTGAGCAGTTCTTC
CDR3: CASSLAGPSEQFF
V: TRBV7-2
D: .
size: many
J: TRBJ2-1

DNA: TGCGCCAGCAGCACCCTGACAGGGAGCTCCTACGAGCAGTACTTC
CDR3: CASSTLTGSSYEQYF
V: TRBV5-1
D: TRBD1
size: many
J: TRBJ2-7

DNA: TGCAGTGCTAGAGTCGGGGCAAGGGGTATTTACAGCAATCAGCCCCAGCATTTT
CDR3: CSARVGARGIYSNQPQHF
V: TRBV20-1
D: .
size: many
J: TRBJ1-5

DNA: TGTGCCAGCAGTTTAATAGCAGGCTCCGAGCAGTACTTC
CDR3: CASSLIAGSEQYF
V: TRBV28
D: .
size: .
J: TRBJ2-7

DNA: TGCAGCGTCCCGGACAGGGGGCGGCTCTATGGCTACACCTTC
CDR3: CSVPDRGRLYGYTF
V: TRBV29-1
D: TRBD1
size: many
J: TRBJ1-2

DNA: TGTGCCACACGACTAGCATACACAGATACGCAGTATTTT
CDR3: CATRLAYTDTQYF
V: TRBV27
D: TRBD2
size: many
J: TRBJ2-3

DNA: TGTGCCAGCAGCGCAGGCGGGACAGGGGTGAGCACAGATCCGCAGTATTTT
CDR3: CASSAGGTGVSTDPQYF
V: TRBV7-2
D: TRBD1
size: .
J: TRBJ2-3